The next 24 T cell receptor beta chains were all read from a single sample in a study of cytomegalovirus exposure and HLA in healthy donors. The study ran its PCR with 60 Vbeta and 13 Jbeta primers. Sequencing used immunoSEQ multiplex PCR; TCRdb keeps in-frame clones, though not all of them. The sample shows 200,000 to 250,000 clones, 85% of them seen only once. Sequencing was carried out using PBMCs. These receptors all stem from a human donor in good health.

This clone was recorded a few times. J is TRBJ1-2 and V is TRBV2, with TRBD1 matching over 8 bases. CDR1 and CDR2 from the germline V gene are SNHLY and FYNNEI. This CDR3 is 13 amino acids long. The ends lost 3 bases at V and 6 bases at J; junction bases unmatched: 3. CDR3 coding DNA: TGTGCCAGCAGTGAGCTACAGGGGGATGGCTACACCTTC. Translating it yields CASSELQGDGYTF.

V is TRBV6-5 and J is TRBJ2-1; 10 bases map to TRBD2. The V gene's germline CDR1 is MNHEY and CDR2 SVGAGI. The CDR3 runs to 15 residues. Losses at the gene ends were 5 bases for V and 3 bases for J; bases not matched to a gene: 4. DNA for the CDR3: TGTGCCAGCAGTCCTCTAGCGGGAGACTACAATGAGCAGTTCTTC. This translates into CASSPLAGDYNEQFF.

In nucleotides, the CDR3 is TGTGCCAGCAGACCCCTTGGCGGGAGGAACACCGGGGAGCTGTTTTTT. It is translated as CASRPLGGRNTGELFF. The rearrangement uses TRBV7-9 and TRBJ2-2, with 7 bases matching TRBD2. CDR3 length: 16 amino acids. Germline V gene data show CDR1 as SEHNR and CDR2 as FQNEAQ (reference sequence). With V trimmed by 6 bases and J by 1 base, 8 bases remained unmatched.

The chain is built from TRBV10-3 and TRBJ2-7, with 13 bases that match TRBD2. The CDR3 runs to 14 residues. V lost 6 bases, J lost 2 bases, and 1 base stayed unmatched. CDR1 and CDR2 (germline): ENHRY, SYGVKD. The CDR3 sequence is CAIRTSGGTYEQYF. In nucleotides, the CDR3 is TGTGCCATCAGGACTAGCGGGGGGACCTACGAGCAGTACTTC.

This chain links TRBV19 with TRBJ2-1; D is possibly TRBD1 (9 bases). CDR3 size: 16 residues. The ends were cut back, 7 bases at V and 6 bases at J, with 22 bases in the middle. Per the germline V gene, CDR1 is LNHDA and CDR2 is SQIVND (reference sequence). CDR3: CASTGRGDRVLNEQFF. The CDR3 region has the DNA TGTGCCAGTACCGGGAGGGGGGACAGGGTACTCAATGAGCAGTTCTTC.

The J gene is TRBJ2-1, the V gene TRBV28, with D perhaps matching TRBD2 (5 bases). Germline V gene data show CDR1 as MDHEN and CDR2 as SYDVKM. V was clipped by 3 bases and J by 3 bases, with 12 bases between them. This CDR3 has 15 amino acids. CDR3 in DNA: TGTGCCAGCAGTTTTCGTCTAGCCTACTACAATGAGCAGTTCTTC. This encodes CASSFRLAYYNEQFF.

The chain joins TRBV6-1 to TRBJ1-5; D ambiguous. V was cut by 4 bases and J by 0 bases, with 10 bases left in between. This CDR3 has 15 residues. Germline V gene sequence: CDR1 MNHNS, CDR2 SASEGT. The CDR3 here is CASSARSYSNQPQHF. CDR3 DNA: TGTGCCAGCAGTGCCCGGTCCTATAGCAATCAGCCCCAGCATTTT.

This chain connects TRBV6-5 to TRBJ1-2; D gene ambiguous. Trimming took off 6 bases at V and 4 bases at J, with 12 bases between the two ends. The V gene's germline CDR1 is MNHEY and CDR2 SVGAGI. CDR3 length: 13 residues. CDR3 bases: TGTGCCAGCAGCCTCCGATCGGGCTATGGCTACACCTTC. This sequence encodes CASSLRSGYGYTF.

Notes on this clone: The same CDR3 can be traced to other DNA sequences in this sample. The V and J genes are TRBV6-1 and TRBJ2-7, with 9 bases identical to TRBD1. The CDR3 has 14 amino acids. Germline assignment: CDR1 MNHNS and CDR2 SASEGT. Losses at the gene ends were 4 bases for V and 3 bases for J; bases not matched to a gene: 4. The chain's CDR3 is CASSGPGQGYEQYF. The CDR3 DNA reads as TGTGCCAGCAGTGGGCCGGGACAGGGCTACGAGCAGTACTTC.

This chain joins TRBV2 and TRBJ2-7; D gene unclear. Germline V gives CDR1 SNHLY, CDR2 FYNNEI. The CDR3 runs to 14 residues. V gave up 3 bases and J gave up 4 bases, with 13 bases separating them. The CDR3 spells CASSDGQNLYEQYF. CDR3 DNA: TGTGCCAGCAGTGATGGGCAGAACTTATACGAGCAGTACTTC.

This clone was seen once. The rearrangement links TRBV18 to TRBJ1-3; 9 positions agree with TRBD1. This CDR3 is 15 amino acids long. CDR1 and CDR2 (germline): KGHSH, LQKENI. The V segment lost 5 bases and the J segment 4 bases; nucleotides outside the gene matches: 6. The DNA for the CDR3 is TGTGCCAGCTCATTACGGACAGGGGAAGGAAACACCATATATTTT. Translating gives CASSLRTGEGNTIYF.

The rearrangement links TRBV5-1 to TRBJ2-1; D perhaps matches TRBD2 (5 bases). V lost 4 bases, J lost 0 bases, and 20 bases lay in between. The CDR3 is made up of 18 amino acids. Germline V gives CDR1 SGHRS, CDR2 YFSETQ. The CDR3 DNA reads TGCGCCAGCAGCCTGGTTGAGTTTGCGGGTCCCTCCTACAATGAGCAGTTCTTC. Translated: CASSLVEFAGPSYNEQFF.

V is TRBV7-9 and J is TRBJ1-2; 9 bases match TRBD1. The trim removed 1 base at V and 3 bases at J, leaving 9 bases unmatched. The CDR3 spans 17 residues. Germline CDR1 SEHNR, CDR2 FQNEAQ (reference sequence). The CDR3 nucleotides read TGTGCCAGCAGCTTAGGCTTGGGGACAGGGATCCACTATGGCTACACCTTC. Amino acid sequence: CASSLGLGTGIHYGYTF.

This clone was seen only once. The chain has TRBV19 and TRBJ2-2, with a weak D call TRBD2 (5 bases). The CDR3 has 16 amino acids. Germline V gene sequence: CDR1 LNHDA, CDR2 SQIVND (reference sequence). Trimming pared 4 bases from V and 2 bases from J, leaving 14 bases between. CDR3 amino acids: CASSRLPRGNTGELFF. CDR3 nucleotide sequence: TGTGCCAGTAGTAGACTTCCCCGGGGAAACACCGGGGAGCTGTTTTTT. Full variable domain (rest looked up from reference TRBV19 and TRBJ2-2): DGGITQSPKYLFRKEGQNVTLSCEQNLNHDAMYWYRQDPGQGLRLIYYSQIVNDFQKGDIAEGYSVSREKKESFPLTVTSAQKNPTAFYLCASSRLPRGNTGELFFGEGSRLTVL.

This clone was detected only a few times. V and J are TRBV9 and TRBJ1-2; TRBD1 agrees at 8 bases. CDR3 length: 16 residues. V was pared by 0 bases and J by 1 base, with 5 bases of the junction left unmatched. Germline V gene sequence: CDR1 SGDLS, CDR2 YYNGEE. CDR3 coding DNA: TGTGCCAGCAGCGTAGGAGTCAGGGGGCTTAACTATGGCTACACCTTC. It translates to CASSVGVRGLNYGYTF.

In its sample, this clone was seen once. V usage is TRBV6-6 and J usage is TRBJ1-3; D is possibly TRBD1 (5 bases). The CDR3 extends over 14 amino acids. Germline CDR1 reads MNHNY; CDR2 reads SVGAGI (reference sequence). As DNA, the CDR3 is TGTGCGACGGGCAGGGAAGGCTCTGGAAACACCATATATTTT. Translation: CATGREGSGNTIYF.

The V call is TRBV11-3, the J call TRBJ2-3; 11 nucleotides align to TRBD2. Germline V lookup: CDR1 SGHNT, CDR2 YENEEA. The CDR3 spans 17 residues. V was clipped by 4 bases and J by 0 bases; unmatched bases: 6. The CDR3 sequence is CASSSATSGSSTDTQYF. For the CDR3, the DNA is TGTGCCAGCAGCTCAGCTACTAGCGGGAGTAGCACAGATACGCAGTATTTT.

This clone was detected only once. DNA of the CDR3: TGTGCCAGCAGTGAGCTCGACAGGGGGGCGTCTAATGAAAAACTGTTTTTT. This sequence encodes CASSELDRGASNEKLFF. The chain combines TRBV2 with TRBJ1-4, with 9 bases that match TRBD1. The CDR3 is 17 amino acids. Germline V gives CDR1 SNHLY, CDR2 FYNNEI. Trimming removed 3 bases from V and 3 bases from J; junction bases left unmatched: 8. Full variable domain (rest looked up from reference TRBV2 and TRBJ1-4): EPEVTQTPSHQVTQMGQEVILRCVPISNHLYFYWYRQILGQKVEFLVSFYNNEISEKSEIFDDQFSVERPDGSNFTLKIRSTKLEDSAMYFCASSELDRGASNEKLFFGSGTQLSVL.

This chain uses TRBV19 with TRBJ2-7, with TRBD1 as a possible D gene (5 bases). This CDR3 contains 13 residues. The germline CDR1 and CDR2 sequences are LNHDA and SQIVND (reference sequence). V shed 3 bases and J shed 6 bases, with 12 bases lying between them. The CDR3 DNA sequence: TGTGCCAGTAGTATTCGGCAGGGCGGCGAGCAGTACTTC. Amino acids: CASSIRQGGEQYF. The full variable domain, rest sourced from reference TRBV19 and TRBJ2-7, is DGGITQSPKYLFRKEGQNVTLSCEQNLNHDAMYWYRQDPGQGLRLIYYSQIVNDFQKGDIAEGYSVSREKKESFPLTVTSAQKNPTAFYLCASSIRQGGEQYFGPGTRLTVT.

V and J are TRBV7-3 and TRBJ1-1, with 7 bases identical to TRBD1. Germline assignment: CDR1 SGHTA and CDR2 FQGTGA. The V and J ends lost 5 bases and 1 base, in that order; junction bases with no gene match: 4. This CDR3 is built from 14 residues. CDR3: CASSPQGTNTEAFF. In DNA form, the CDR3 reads TGTGCCAGCAGCCCACAGGGGACGAACACTGAAGCTTTCTTT.

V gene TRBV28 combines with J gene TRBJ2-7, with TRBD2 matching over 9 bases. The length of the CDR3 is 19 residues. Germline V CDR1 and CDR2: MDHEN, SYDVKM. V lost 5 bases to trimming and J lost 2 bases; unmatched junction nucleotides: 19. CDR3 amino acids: CASSQILRLAVPMTYEQYF. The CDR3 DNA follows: TGTGCCAGCAGTCAAATCCTCCGACTAGCGGTCCCAATGACCTACGAGCAGTACTTC.

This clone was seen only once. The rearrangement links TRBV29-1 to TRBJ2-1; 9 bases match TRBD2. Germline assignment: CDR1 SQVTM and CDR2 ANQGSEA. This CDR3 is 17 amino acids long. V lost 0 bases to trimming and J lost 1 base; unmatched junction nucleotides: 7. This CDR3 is CSVEDGYSGSSYNEQFF. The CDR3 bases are TGCAGCGTTGAAGATGGGTATAGCGGGAGTTCCTACAATGAGCAGTTCTTC.

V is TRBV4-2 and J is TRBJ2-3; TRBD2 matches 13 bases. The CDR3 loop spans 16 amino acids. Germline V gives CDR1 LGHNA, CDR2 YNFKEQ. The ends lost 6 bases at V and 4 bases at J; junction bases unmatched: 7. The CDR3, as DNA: TGTGCCAGCAGAAGGACTAGCGGGAGTGTTGCAGATACGCAGTATTTT. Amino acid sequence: CASRRTSGSVADTQYF.

CDR3 nucleotides: TGCGCCAGCAGCTCGCGTCAAACTAGCGGAATTTTCACCGGGGAGCTGTTTTTT. It specifies CASSSRQTSGIFTGELFF. This rearrangement joins TRBV5-1 to TRBJ2-2, with 8 bases fitting TRBD2. The CDR3 length is 18 residues. The trim removed 3 bases at V and 4 bases at J, leaving 14 bases unmatched. Germline lookup yields CDR1 SGHRS and CDR2 YFSETQ.